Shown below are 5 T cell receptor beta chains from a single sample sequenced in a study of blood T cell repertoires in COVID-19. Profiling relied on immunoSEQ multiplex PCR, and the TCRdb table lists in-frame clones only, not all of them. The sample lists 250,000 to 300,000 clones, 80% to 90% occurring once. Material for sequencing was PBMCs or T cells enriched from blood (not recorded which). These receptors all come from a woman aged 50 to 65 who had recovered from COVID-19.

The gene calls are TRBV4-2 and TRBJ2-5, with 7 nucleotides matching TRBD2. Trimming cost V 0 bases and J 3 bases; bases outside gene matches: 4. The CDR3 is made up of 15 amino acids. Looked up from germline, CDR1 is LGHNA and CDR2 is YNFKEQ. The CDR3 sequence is CASSQETTSEETQYF. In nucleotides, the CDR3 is TGTGCCAGCAGCCAAGAGACCACTAGCGAAGAGACCCAGTACTTC.

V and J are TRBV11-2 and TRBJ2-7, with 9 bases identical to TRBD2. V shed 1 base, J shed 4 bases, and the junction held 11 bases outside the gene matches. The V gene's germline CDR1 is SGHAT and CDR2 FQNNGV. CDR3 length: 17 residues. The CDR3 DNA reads TGTGCCAGCAGCTTAGGGGACGGGACTAGCCTTTCGTACGAGCAGTACTTC. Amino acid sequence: CASSLGDGTSLSYEQYF. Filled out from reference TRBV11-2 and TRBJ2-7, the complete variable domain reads EAGVAQSPRYKIIEKRQSVAFWCNPISGHATLYWYQQILGQGPKLLIQFQNNGVVDDSQLPKDRFSAERLKGVDSTLKIQPAKLEDSAVYLCASSLGDGTSLSYEQYFGPGTRLTVT.

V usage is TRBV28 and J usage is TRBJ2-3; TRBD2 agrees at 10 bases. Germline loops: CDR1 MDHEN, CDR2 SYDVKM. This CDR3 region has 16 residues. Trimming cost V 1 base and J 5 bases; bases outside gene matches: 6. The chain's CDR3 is CASSLSLAGVQDTQYF. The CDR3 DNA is TGTGCCAGCAGTTTATCGCTAGCGGGAGTACAAGATACGCAGTATTTT.

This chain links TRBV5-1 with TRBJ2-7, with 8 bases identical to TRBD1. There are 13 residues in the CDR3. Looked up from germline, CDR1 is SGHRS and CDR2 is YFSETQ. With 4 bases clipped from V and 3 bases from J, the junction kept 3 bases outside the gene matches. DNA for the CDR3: TGCGCCAGCAGCAGGGACAGGAACTACGAGCAGTACTTC. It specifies CASSRDRNYEQYF.

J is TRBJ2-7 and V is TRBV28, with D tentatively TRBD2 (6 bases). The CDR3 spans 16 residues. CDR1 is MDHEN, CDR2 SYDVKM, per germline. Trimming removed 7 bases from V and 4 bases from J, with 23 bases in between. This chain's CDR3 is CASNPPRREGVYEQYF. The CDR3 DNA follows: TGTGCCAGCAACCCCCCTCGGCGGGAAGGCGTTTACGAGCAGTACTTC.